The text below deals with one T cell receptor beta chain. Its antigen is not known. Germline CDR1 DFQATT, CDR2 SNEGSKA (reference sequence). The length of the CDR3 is 14 residues. The V end was cut by 0 bases, the J end by 7 bases, with 15 bases between. Then a second PCR, running about 6 to 11 cycles, was carried out with a sample-barcoded 5' primer and a J-beta primer mix. Using its own MiXCR run on the 5' RACE reads, TCRdb lists one record per CDR3 protein. Of more than 500,000 distinct CDR3 sequences in the sample, 25% to 30% were seen once. The sample belongs to a study of blood T cells in healthy people across ages. Whole-study findings and limits: Among T cells, TCR beta diversity per million cells dropped roughly linearly as age rose. Greater diversity and more naive CD4+ cells were seen in long-lived donors than in aged donors.

The sequenced sample was blood. The sequence was obtained from a woman between 70 and 85 years old in good health. V usage is TRBV20-1 and J usage is TRBJ2-5; D is ambiguous. In DNA, the CDR3 is TGCAGTGCTAGAGAAGACGGTCGAGGTGGGACCCAGTACTTC. This sequence encodes CSAREDGRGGTQYF.